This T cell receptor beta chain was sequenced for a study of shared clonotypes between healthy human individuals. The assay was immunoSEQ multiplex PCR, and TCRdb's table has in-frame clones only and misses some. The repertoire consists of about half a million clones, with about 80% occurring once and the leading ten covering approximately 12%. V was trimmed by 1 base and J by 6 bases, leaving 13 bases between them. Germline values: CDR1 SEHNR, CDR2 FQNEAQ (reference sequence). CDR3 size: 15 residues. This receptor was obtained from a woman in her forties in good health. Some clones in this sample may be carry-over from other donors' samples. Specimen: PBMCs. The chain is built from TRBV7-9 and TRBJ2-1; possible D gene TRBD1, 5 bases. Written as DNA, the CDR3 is TGTGCCAGCAGCTTAGGAACCGGTCAGGGCAATGAGCAGTTCTTC. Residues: CASSLGTGQGNEQFF.